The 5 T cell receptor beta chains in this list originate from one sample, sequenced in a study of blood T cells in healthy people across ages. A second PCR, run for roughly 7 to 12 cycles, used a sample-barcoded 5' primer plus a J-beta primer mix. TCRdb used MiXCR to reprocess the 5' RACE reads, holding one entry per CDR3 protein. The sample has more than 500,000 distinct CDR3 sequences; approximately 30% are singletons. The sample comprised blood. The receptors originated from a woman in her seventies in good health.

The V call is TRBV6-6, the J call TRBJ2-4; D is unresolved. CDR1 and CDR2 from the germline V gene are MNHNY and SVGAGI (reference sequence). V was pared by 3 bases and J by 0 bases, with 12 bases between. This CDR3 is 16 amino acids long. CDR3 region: CASSYPRDLAKNIQYF. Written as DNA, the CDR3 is TGTGCCAGCAGTTATCCCAGAGACCTAGCCAAAAACATTCAGTACTTC.

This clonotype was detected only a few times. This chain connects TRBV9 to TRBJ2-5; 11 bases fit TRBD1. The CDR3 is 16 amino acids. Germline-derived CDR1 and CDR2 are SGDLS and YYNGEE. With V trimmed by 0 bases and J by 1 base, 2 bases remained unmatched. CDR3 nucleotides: TGTGCCAGCAGCGTAGGGACAGGGGGCCCCCAAGAGACCCAGTACTTC. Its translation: CASSVGTGGPQETQYF.

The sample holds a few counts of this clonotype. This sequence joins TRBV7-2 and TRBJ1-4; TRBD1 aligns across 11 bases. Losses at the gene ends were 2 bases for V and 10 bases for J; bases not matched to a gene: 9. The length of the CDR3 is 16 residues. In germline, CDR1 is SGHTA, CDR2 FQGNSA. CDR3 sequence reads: CASSLSGTGGQRKLFF. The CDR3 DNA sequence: TGTGCCAGCAGCTTATCTGGGACAGGGGGTCAGAGAAAACTGTTTTTT.

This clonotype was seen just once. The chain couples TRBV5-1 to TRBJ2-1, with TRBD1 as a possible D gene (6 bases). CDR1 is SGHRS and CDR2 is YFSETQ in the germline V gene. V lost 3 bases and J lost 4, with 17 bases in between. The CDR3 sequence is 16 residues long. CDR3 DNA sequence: TGCGCCAGCAGCTGGGGGCTTAGCAGCCTATACAATGAGCAGTTCTTC. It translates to CASSWGLSSLYNEQFF.

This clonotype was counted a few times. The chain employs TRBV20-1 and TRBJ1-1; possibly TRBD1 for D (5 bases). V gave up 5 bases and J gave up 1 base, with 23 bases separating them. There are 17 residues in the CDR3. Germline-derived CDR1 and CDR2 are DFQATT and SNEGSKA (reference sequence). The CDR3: CSAGGRIRKGTNTEAFF. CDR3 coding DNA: TGCAGTGCTGGGGGGAGGATTCGAAAGGGAACGAACACTGAAGCTTTCTTT.